This T cell receptor (beta chain) was identified during a study of PD-L1 blockade in urothelial cancer. Whole-study context: Analysis of blood occurred 3 weeks (second dose) and 6 weeks after treatment start. Blood samples had a median of about 150,000 T cells.

Time point noted: pretreatment peripheral blood. CDR1 and CDR2 (germline): SGHNT, YYREEE (reference sequence). Trimming removed 4 bases from V and 1 base from J; junction bases left unmatched: 4. The CDR3 extends over 15 amino acids. The data were produced by immunoSEQ multiplex PCR, yet TCRdb's version contains in-frame clones alone and is incomplete. The sample records tens of thousands of clones, approximately 81% being singletons. The source material was PBMCs, sampled around atezolizumab (anti-PD-L1) treatment. The TCR comes from an older man with urothelial cancer. The J gene is TRBJ2-7, the V gene TRBV5-4, with 11 bases that match TRBD2. CDR3 in amino acids: CASSAGTSGSYEQYF. The CDR3 coding sequence is TGTGCCAGCAGCGCTGGGACTAGCGGATCCTACGAGCAGTACTTC.